A single T cell receptor beta chain is shown here with its context. V gave up 4 bases and J gave up 2 bases; unmatched junction bases: 8. The CDR3 loop spans 15 amino acids. The germline V gene encodes CDR1 SGHRS and CDR2 YFSETQ. Profiled with immunoSEQ multiplex PCR; TCRdb holds only in-frame clones, not every one. The sample includes about 200,000 clones, around 80% of them seen just once. This sample stems from a study of blood T cell repertoires in COVID-19. This receptor was obtained from a man aged 35 to 55 with acute or convalescent COVID-19. The chain links TRBV5-1 to TRBJ1-1, with 7 positions matching TRBD1. Sequencing was carried out using peripheral blood. In nucleotides, the CDR3 is TGCGCCAGCAGCCCGAAGGGGACAGCTAACACTGAAGCTTTCTTT. Protein: CASSPKGTANTEAFF.